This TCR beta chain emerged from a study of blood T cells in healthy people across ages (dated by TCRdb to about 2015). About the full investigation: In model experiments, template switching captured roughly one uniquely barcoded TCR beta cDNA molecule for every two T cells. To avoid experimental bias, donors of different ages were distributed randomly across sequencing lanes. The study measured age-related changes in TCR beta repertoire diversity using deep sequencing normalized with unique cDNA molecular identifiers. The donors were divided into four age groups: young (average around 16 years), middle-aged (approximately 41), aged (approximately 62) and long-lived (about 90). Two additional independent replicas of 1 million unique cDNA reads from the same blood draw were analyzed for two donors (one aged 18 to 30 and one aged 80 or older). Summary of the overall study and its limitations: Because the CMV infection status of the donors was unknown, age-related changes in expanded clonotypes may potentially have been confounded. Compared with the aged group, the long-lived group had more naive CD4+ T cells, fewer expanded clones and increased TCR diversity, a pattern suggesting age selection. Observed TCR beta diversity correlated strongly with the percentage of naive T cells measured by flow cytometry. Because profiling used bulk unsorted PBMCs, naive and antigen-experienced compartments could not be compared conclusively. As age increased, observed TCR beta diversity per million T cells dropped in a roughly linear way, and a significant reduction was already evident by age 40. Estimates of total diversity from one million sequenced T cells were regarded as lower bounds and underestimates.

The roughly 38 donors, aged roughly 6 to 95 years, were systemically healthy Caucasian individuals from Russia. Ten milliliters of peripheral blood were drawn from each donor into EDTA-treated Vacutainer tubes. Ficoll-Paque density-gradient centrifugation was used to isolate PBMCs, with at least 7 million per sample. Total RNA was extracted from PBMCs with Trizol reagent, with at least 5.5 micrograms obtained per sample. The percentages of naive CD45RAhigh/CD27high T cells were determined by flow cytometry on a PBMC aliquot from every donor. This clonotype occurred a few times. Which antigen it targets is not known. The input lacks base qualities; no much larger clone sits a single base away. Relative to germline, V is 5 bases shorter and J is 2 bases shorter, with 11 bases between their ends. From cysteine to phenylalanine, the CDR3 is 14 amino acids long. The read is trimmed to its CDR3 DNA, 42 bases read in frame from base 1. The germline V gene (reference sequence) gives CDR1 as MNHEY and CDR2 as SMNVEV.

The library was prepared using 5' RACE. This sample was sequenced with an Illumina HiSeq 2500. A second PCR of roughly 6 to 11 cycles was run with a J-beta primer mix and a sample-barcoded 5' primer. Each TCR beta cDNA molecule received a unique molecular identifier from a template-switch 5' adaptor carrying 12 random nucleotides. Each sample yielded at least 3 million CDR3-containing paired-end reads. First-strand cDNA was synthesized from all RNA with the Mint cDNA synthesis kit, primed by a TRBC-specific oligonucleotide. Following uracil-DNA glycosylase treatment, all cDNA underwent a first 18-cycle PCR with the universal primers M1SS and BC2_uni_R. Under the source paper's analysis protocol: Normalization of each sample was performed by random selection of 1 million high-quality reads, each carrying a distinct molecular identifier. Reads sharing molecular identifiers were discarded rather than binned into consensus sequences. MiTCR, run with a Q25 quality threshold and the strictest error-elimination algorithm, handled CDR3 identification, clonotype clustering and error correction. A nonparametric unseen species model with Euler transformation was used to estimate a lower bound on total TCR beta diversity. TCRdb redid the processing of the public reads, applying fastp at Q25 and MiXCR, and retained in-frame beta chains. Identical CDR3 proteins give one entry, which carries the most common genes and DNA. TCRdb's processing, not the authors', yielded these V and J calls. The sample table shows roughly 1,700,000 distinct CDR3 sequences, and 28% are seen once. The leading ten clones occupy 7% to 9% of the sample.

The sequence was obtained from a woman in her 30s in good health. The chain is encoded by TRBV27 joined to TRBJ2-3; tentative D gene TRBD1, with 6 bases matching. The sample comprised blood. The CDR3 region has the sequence CASSNRDNTDTQYF. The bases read TGTGCCAGCAGTAACCGGGACAACACAGATACGCAGTATTTT.